These 23 T cell receptor beta chains originate from one sample sequenced in a study of T cell responses to AZD1222 COVID-19 vaccine. Some clones are missing from TCRdb's copy, which holds only in-frame ones; the method was immunoSEQ multiplex PCR. Of approximately 150,000 clones detected, approximately 93% appear once; the ten largest clones hold approximately 1%. The sample in question was peripheral blood, obtained on day 0 of AZD1222 vaccination. These receptors were obtained from an adult in good health.

The rearrangement joins TRBV3-1 (or the pseudogene TRBV3-2) to TRBJ2-6; D remains unclear. Germline CDR1 reads LGHDT; CDR2 reads YNNKEL (reference sequence). Trimming took off 0 bases at V and 2 bases at J, with 2 bases between the two ends. The CDR3 runs 14 residues. The CDR3 nucleotides read TGTGCCAGCAGCCAAGACCCTGGGGCCAACGTCCTGACTTTC. It specifies CASSQDPGANVLTF.

The chain joins TRBV3-1 (or the pseudogene TRBV3-2) to TRBJ1-6; unclear D gene. From germline, CDR1 is LGHDT and CDR2 YNNKEL (reference sequence). V lost 0 bases and J lost 7, with 10 bases in between. The CDR3 extends over 15 amino acids. CDR3 coding DNA: TGTGCCAGCAGCCAAGAGCGGAGACTCAATTCACCCCTCCACTTT. Protein product: CASSQERRLNSPLHF.

The genes are TRBV19 and TRBJ1-3; D might be TRBD1 (6 bases). The CDR3 runs to 14 residues. CDR1 is LNHDA and CDR2 is SQIVND in the germline V gene (reference sequence). V dropped 6 bases and J dropped 0 bases, with 9 bases sitting between them. Written as DNA, the CDR3 is TGTGCCAGTAGCCGGACAGACTCTGGAAACACCATATATTTT. It yields the protein CASSRTDSGNTIYF.

The chain links TRBV7-2 to TRBJ1-6, with D tentatively TRBD1 (6 bases). Trimming removed 4 bases from V and 15 bases from J, with 25 bases in between. The germline V gene encodes CDR1 SGHTA and CDR2 FQGNSA. This CDR3 contains 16 residues. The CDR3 sequence is CASSSFTGWSIDGLHF. Here the CDR3 DNA reads TGTGCCAGCAGCTCGTTCACAGGGTGGAGTATCGACGGCCTCCACTTT.

This clone came up a few times. The genes are TRBV4-2 and TRBJ2-7; D gene ambiguous. CDR1 LGHNA and CDR2 YNFKEQ come from the germline V gene. CDR3 length: 16 amino acids. With 0 bases removed from V and 1 base from J, the gap between germline ends came to 13 bases. CDR3 region: CASSQDGKFSSYEQYF. CDR3 DNA sequence: TGTGCCAGCAGCCAAGATGGCAAGTTTTCTTCCTACGAGCAGTACTTC.

The CDR3 region has the DNA TGTGCCAGTTCGACCCGAGAAGTGTCGGGCAATCAGCCCCAGCATTTT. Translating it yields CASSTREVSGNQPQHF. This sequence joins TRBV19 and TRBJ1-5, with D unclear. Germline CDR1 and CDR2: LNHDA and SQIVND (reference sequence). CDR3 size: 16 residues. V was shortened by 8 bases and J by 2 bases, with 19 bases between the two germline ends. Drawing the rest from reference TRBV19 and TRBJ1-5, the complete variable domain is DGGITQSPKYLFRKEGQNVTLSCEQNLNHDAMYWYRQDPGQGLRLIYYSQIVNDFQKGDIAEGYSVSREKKESFPLTVTSAQKNPTAFYLCASSTREVSGNQPQHFGDGTRLSIL.

This chain uses TRBV13 with TRBJ2-1; D perhaps matches TRBD2 (6 bases). The germline V gene has CDR1 PRHDT and CDR2 FYEKMQ (reference sequence). Trimming took 8 bases from V and 6 from J, leaving 11 bases between them. The CDR3 covers 12 residues. The DNA of the CDR3 is TGTGCCAGCGGGGGGTTGTTCAATGAGCAGTTCTTC. It specifies CASGGLFNEQFF.

The chain combines TRBV5-1 with TRBJ2-1; TRBD1 matches at 7 bases. The V segment lost 3 bases and the J segment 4 bases; nucleotides outside the gene matches: 7. Germline-derived CDR1 and CDR2 are SGHRS and YFSETQ. CDR3 size: 15 residues. This CDR3 reads CASSWSTTGYNEQFF. Written as DNA, the CDR3 is TGCGCCAGCAGCTGGTCTACGACAGGGTACAATGAGCAGTTCTTC.

The chain uses TRBV18 and TRBJ1-1; the D gene is possibly TRBD1 (6 bases). V lost 6 bases and J 3 bases, leaving 11 bases between the germline ends. This CDR3 has 13 residues. Germline V gene lookup returns CDR1 KGHSH and CDR2 LQKENI. CDR3 amino acids: CASSQDRYTEAFF. The CDR3 DNA follows: TGTGCCAGCTCTCAGGACAGATACACTGAAGCTTTCTTT.

CDR3 sequence: CATSDRRSTDTQYF. The CDR3 nucleotides read TGTGCCACCAGTGATAGGAGAAGCACAGATACGCAGTATTTT. This sequence joins TRBV24-1 and TRBJ2-3, with D unclear. Germline V gene data show CDR1 as KGHDR and CDR2 as SFDVKD. The V end lost 3 bases, the J end lost 0 bases, and 6 bases lay between the germline ends. The CDR3 is made up of 14 amino acids.

The J gene is TRBJ1-2, the V gene TRBV7-9; unclear D gene. Germline CDR1 SEHNR, CDR2 FQNEAQ (reference sequence). The CDR3 totals 15 residues. The germline V and J ends were trimmed by 1 base and 8 bases, with 17 bases remaining between them. The CDR3 DNA is TGTGCCAGCAGCTTAGGGATCGAAGGTCCGAGAGGCTACACCTTC. Translating gives CASSLGIEGPRGYTF.

This clone was seen a few times. The chain links TRBV7-8 to TRBJ1-2; maybe TRBD1 (6 bases). Germline loops: CDR1 SGHVS, CDR2 FQNEAQ. Trimming stripped 4 bases from V and 7 bases from J, with 16 bases between. The CDR3 has 14 amino acids. CDR3 in amino acids: CASSSSTGNVGYTF. Here the CDR3 DNA reads TGTGCCAGCAGCTCATCCACAGGGAATGTTGGCTACACCTTC. Complete variable domain (other parts from reference TRBV7-8 and TRBJ1-2): GAGVSQSPRYKVAKRGQDVALRCDPISGHVSLFWYQQALGQGPEFLTYFQNEAQLDKSGLPSDRFFAERPEGSVSTLKIQRTQQEDSAVYLCASSSSTGNVGYTFGSGTRLTVV.

The chain joins TRBV11-2 to TRBJ1-3; D gene unclear. CDR1 is SGHAT and CDR2 is FQNNGV in the germline V gene. V dropped 1 base and J dropped 4 bases, with 8 bases sitting between them. The CDR3 sequence is 14 residues long. The CDR3 loop is CASSLVTAGNTIYF. The CDR3 DNA reads TGTGCCAGCAGCTTAGTTACGGCGGGAAACACCATATATTTT.

The CDR3 sequence is CASTESDIRNQPQHF. CDR3 bases: TGTGCCAGCACCGAATCGGACATACGAAATCAGCCCCAGCATTTT. The chain has TRBV2 and TRBJ1-5, with D maybe TRBD1 (5 bases). Trimming cost V 7 bases and J 4 bases, with 17 bases left between them. From germline, CDR1 is SNHLY and CDR2 FYNNEI. The CDR3 spans 15 residues.

This chain joins TRBV15 and TRBJ1-5, with D tentatively TRBD1 (5 bases). Trimming removed 0 bases at V and 10 bases at J, with 7 bases between. The CDR3 length is 12 residues. Germline CDR1 reads LNHNV; CDR2 reads YYDKDF (reference sequence). CDR3 DNA: TGTGCCACCAGCAGAGACAGGGACCCCCAGCATTTT. Its translation is CATSRDRDPQHF.

The count of this clone is one. This rearrangement joins TRBV9 to TRBJ2-7; a possible D gene is TRBD1 (5 bases). Per the germline V gene, CDR1 is SGDLS and CDR2 is YYNGEE. CDR3 length: 14 residues. The germline V and J ends were trimmed by 0 bases and 5 bases, with 12 bases remaining between them. DNA for the CDR3: TGTGCCAGCAGCGTAGAAGGGGCACATGACGAGCAGTACTTC. Amino acids: CASSVEGAHDEQYF.

The table lists this clone with a few counts. This chain uses TRBV30 with TRBJ1-4; D not resolved. This CDR3 comprises 14 residues. Trimming took off 0 bases at V and 4 bases at J, with 9 bases between the two ends. Germline CDR1 GTSNPN, CDR2 SVGIG (reference sequence). CDR3 sequence reads: CAWSVQLLNEKLFF. CDR3 bases: TGTGCCTGGAGTGTACAGTTACTTAATGAAAAACTGTTTTTT.

This rearrangement joins TRBV30 to TRBJ1-3; D might be TRBD1 (6 bases). Germline CDR1 and CDR2: GTSNPN and SVGIG (reference sequence). CDR3 length: 14 amino acids. V gave up 2 bases and J gave up 0 bases, with 8 bases separating them. The CDR3 DNA reads as TGTGCCTGGAGTACAGGGAGCTCTGGAAACACCATATATTTT. Its translation is CAWSTGSSGNTIYF.

The chain has TRBV6-6 and TRBJ1-1; D gene ambiguous. The CDR3 covers 15 residues. Germline lookup yields CDR1 MNHNY and CDR2 SVGAGI (reference sequence). V was trimmed by 0 bases and J by 5 bases, leaving 13 bases between them. CDR3 protein: CASSYSRTLKTEAFF. CDR3 coding DNA: TGTGCCAGCAGTTACTCGAGGACCCTAAAGACTGAAGCTTTCTTT.

The CDR3 bases are TGTGCCAGCAGCTTAGCGCTAGGGGTTCTAGGAGGCTACACCTTC. Protein: CASSLALGVLGGYTF. The genes are TRBV7-8 and TRBJ1-2, with D perhaps TRBD1 (5 bases). This CDR3 is 15 amino acids long. Germline CDR1 and CDR2: SGHVS and FQNEAQ. V was cut by 0 bases and J by 8 bases, with 16 bases left in between.

With regard to this clone: This CDR3 is also generated by other DNA sequences in the sample. V gene TRBV19 combines with J gene TRBJ2-1, with 8 bases aligning to TRBD2. J was trimmed by 3 bases and V by 5 bases; bases with no gene match: 3. CDR3 length: 14 amino acids. Germline V gene lookup returns CDR1 LNHDA and CDR2 SQIVND (reference sequence). CDR3 residues: CASSAGGDYNEQFF. The CDR3 DNA follows: TGTGCCAGTAGTGCCGGGGGGGACTACAATGAGCAGTTCTTC.

The chain employs TRBV7-9 and TRBJ1-2; 7 bases fit TRBD1. The junction had 6 bases not matched to a gene; V was cut back by 4 bases and J by 4 bases. Germline CDR1 reads SEHNR; CDR2 reads FQNEAQ (reference sequence). This CDR3 region has 14 residues. The CDR3 sequence is CASSSRQGIYGYTF. CDR3 DNA: TGTGCCAGCAGCTCCCGACAGGGCATCTATGGCTACACCTTC.

In the case of this clone: One end of the junction does not line up with germline, which may come from a read error. The V and J genes are TRBV5-6 and TRBJ2-7, with a weak D call TRBD2 (5 bases). The V gene's germline CDR1 is SGHDT and CDR2 YYEEEE. The length of the CDR3 is 11 residues. The CDR3 reads CASSSDYGQYF. Written as DNA, the CDR3 is TGTGCCAGCAGTTCAGACTACGGGCAGTACTTC.